This T cell receptor (beta chain) was recorded in a study of cytomegalovirus exposure and HLA in healthy donors. Background on the study: A subsequent analysis reported that the roughly 120 validation repertoires were produced on the same platform that had also been used for the 600 to 700 first-cohort repertoires. Study-wide points: Generally TCR sequences proved uncommon, though certain public TCRs appeared in numerous donors. Published work reported that the classifier diagnosed cytomegalovirus status with high specificity and sensitivity. A list of 150 to 200 TCR beta chains associated with cytomegalovirus was given.

Germline values: CDR1 GTSNPN, CDR2 SVGIG (reference sequence). The CDR3 covers 15 residues. V lost 4 bases and J lost 0, with 13 bases in between. The method was immunoSEQ multiplex PCR; TCRdb's version includes in-frame clones alone and lacks a portion of them. Here the sample spans a few hundred thousand clones, roughly 88% being singletons. Notes on this clone: What it binds is not known.

The J gene is TRBJ1-3, the V gene TRBV30; a weak D match, TRBD1 (5 bases). The sequenced material came from PBMCs. This TCR was sampled from a man aged 25-45 years in good health and CMV-seronegative. CDR3 in DNA: TGTGCCTGGAAGTGGGGCCCTAACTCTGGAAACACCATATATTTT. Its translation is CAWKWGPNSGNTIYF.